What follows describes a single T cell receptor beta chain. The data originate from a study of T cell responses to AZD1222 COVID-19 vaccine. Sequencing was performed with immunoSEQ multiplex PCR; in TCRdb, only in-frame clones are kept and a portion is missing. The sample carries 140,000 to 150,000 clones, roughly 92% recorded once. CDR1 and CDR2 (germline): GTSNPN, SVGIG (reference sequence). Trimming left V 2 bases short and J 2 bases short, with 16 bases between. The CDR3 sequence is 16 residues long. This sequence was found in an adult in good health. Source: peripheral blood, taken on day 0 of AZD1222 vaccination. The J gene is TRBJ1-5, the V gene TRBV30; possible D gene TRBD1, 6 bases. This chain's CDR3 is CAWSLRGSSGNQPQHF. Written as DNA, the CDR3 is TGTGCCTGGAGTTTGAGGGGGTCGTCTGGCAATCAGCCCCAGCATTTT.